This T cell receptor (beta chain) was documented in a study of blood T cell repertoires in COVID-19 (TCRdb year 2020). About the investigation overall: Samples from collaborators originated in the United States, Italy and Spain and spanned both the acute and convalescent phases of COVID-19. The prospective study material was composed of cDNA or gDNA derived from T cells, B-cell-depleted T cells, or PBMCs. The dataset comprised deeply sampled blood TCRbeta repertoires from subjects exposed to, actively infected with, or recovered from COVID-19. The repertoires were released in a freely available public database intended as a resource for research on the immune response to SARS-CoV-2. Samples were obtained from the ongoing ImmuneRACE study (first 160 participants) and from 1,254 subjects provided by 6 global collaborators. Nearly every sample came with metadata listing a de-identified subject ID, COVID-19 status, age in years and sex. Where available, HLA class I and class II types were obtained from metadata supplied by the sample provider rather than from assay-based typing.

The immunoSEQ Assay, a bias-controlled multiplex PCR, was used to amplify TCRbeta CDR3 regions from genomic DNA. The authors processed their data as follows. The number of nucleated cells in each sample was estimated by amplification of reference gene primers within the assay. Sequence reads were collapsed and filtered to measure the absolute abundance of every unique TCRbeta CDR3 rearrangement. Productive Simpson clonality was computed per sample as the square root of Simpson's diversity index over productive rearrangements. Sourced from immuneACCESS, this table was stored by TCRdb with only in-frame sequences that have V and J called. A share of the clones is absent; for the studies checked, an unresolved V gene accounts for under half, and the remainder has no known explanation. V and J calls and clone size are copied from that table; D and trimming were computed from the DNA. In all, the sample holds under 200,000 clones, and 70% to 90% of those were seen once. The leading ten clones occupy approximately 5.6% of the sample.

A word on this clone: The target of this receptor is not known. No quality values exist for individual bases; no much larger clone is one base distant.

Whole blood was collected in K2EDTA tubes by collaborating institutions according to the institutions' own protocols. Collaborator samples were shipped for TCRbeta analysis as frozen whole blood, isolated PBMCs, or DNA extracted from either sample type. Broad study findings and their caveats: How much clinical and demographic metadata was included differed by source and by participant, and the metadata was provided uncurated.

This clonotype originated in a man in his forties or fifties with active or convalescent COVID-19. The sample taken for sequencing was peripheral blood.

CDR3 reads: CASSEDREEAFF. The sequenced DNA is TGTGCCAGCAGTGAGGACAGGGAAGAAGCTTTCTTT. The rearrangement joined TRBV6-1 to TRBJ1-1; 8 of the junction bases match TRBD1. The germline V gene sets CDR1 to MNHNS and CDR2 to SASEGT. V is cut back by 3 bases and J by 8 bases, with 2 bases in the junction unmatched. Its CDR3 holds 12 amino acids, cysteine through phenylalanine. The CDR3 DNA has 36 bases and is translated from base 1.